This is a list of T cell receptor beta chains from one sample in a study of T cells in Graves' hyperthyroidism and ophthalmopathy. From the multiplex PCR reads, TCRdb called clonotypes with MiXCR, one entry per CDR3 protein. The sample contains about 420,000 distinct CDR3 sequences, roughly 15% of which appear only once. Sequenced input: blood. These receptors were taken from a woman aged 18-29 years with Graves' hyperthyroidism. Both conserved end residues are trimmed from each CDR3.

J | V | CDR3
TRBJ2-7 | TRBV28 | ASSLVAGHYEQY
TRBJ2-5 | TRBV7-9 | ASSFRLAETQY
TRBJ2-5 | TRBV19 | AVGTYQETQY
TRBJ2-3 | TRBV7-3 | ASSTPGRLAGEFSTDTQY
TRBJ2-1 | TRBV7-3 | ASSATIAGPLPEQF
TRBJ2-1 | TRBV7-8 | ASSLVVKSSYNEQF
TRBJ1-3 | TRBV6-6 | ASSYPGLSRGGTGNTIY
TRBJ2-5 | TRBV6-1 | ASSPPGRADQETQY
TRBJ2-7 | TRBV18 | ASSPSTGLGEQY
TRBJ2-5 | TRBV11-2 | ASRGQGAETQY
TRBJ2-1 | TRBV12-3/TRBV12-4 | ASSSTGGYEQF
TRBJ2-3 | TRBV7-3 | ASSLGGLAAWDTQY
TRBJ2-7 | TRBV12-3/TRBV12-4 | ASSGPKGYEQY
TRBJ2-1 | TRBV2 | ASRGRNNEQF
TRBJ1-5 | TRBV19 | ASSIDTGSWPQH
TRBJ2-7 | TRBV6-5 | ASSYSGQGDEQY
TRBJ1-5 | TRBV10-3 | AISESLQGVNQPQH
TRBJ2-1 | TRBV29-1 | SVPRGLDRQTYNEQF
TRBJ2-1 | TRBV7-9 | ASSLDTVYNEQF
TRBJ2-7 | TRBV2 | ASSEAGGKYEQY
TRBJ2-7 | TRBV29-1 | SVEDWTSGSYEQY
TRBJ2-1 | TRBV11-1 | ASTSGLAGYYNEQF
TRBJ2-4 | TRBV19 | ASSAGGQRGNIQY
TRBJ2-2 | TRBV30 | AGGRVAGELF
TRBJ1-4 | TRBV6-9 | ASSYWERTAVEKLF
TRBJ2-7 | TRBV3-1 | ASGTGGYEQY
TRBJ2-1 | TRBV19 | ASSEIEGASQF